The next 29 T cell receptor beta chains were all read from a single sample in a study of OX40 agonist ivuxolimab in advanced cancers. Measured with immunoSEQ multiplex PCR; TCRdb has only the in-frame clones, and not every one. Of just over 95,000 clones in the sample, around 90% were seen once. This specimen consisted of CD4+ or CD8+ T cells sorted from blood, obtained in a trial of the OX40 agonist ivuxolimab. The receptors stem from an adult with an advanced solid tumor such as melanoma, head and neck, liver or kidney cancer.

This chain uses TRBV6-1 with TRBJ2-1; 11 nucleotides align to TRBD2. The CDR3 covers 14 residues. Germline V lookup: CDR1 MNHNS, CDR2 SASEGT. V gave up 5 bases and J gave up 5 bases; unmatched junction bases: 2. CDR3 nucleotides: TGTGCCAGCAGTAAACTAGCGGGGGACAATGAGCAGTTCTTC. Protein: CASSKLAGDNEQFF.

The chain joins TRBV5-1 to TRBJ2-5; TRBD2 aligns across 8 bases. CDR1 is SGHRS and CDR2 is YFSETQ in the germline V gene. The CDR3 loop spans 15 amino acids. J was trimmed by 2 bases and V by 5 bases; bases with no gene match: 8. In nucleotides, the CDR3 is TGCGCCAGCAGTCCGAGCGGGAGAGTGCAAGAGACCCAGTACTTC. It translates to CASSPSGRVQETQYF.

The V gene is TRBV19, the J gene TRBJ1-5, with unresolved D. This CDR3 spans 12 amino acids. Trimming left V 5 bases short and J 7 bases short, with 9 bases between. Germline V gene data show CDR1 as LNHDA and CDR2 as SQIVND (reference sequence). The CDR3 sequence: CASSDWRQPQHF. The DNA for the CDR3 is TGTGCCAGTAGTGACTGGAGACAGCCCCAGCATTTT.

This clone was recorded once. The V call is TRBV30, the J call TRBJ2-7; 7 bases map to TRBD2. This CDR3 is built from 18 residues. Germline CDR1 is GTSNPN and CDR2 is SVGIG (reference sequence). Losses at the gene ends were 3 bases for V and 3 bases for J; bases not matched to a gene: 20. For the CDR3, the DNA is TGTGCCTGGAGGGATCAATTAGCGATGGGCGGGAGTCTCTACGAGCAGTACTTC. Amino acids: CAWRDQLAMGGSLYEQYF.

The chain is built from TRBV28 and TRBJ1-5; D is ambiguous. Germline V lookup: CDR1 MDHEN, CDR2 SYDVKM. CDR3 size: 12 residues. Trimming pared 6 bases from V and 6 bases from J, leaving 9 bases between. The CDR3 DNA reads as TGTGCCAGCAGGTCCGGCGGTCAGCCCCAGCATTTT. It specifies CASRSGGQPQHF.

The chain employs TRBV6-6 and TRBJ2-7; TRBD1 matches at 10 bases. The germline gives CDR1 MNHNY, CDR2 SVGAGI (reference sequence). The CDR3 has 16 residues. V trimming: 3 bases; J trimming: 5 bases; junction bases outside the gene matches: 10. This CDR3 reads CASSYSAGTGDHEQYF. CDR3 sequence (DNA): TGTGCCAGCAGTTATTCCGCCGGGACAGGGGACCACGAGCAGTACTTC.

This clone showed up just a few times. This chain links TRBV5-1 with TRBJ2-2, with D unclear. In germline, CDR1 is SGHRS, CDR2 YFSETQ. CDR3 size: 14 residues. Between the trimmed V and J ends, which lost 5 bases and 1 base, there was a span of 9 bases. CDR3 bases: TGCGCCAGCAGTAGTTGGGGGAACACCGGGGAGCTGTTTTTT. It codes for CASSSWGNTGELFF.

This chain's CDR3 is CASSQTDYEQYF. CDR3 coding DNA: TGCGCCAGCAGCCAGACAGATTACGAGCAGTACTTC. The chain links TRBV5-1 to TRBJ2-7, with D perhaps matching TRBD1 (5 bases). CDR3 length: 12 amino acids. Germline V CDR1 and CDR2: SGHRS, YFSETQ. Trimming removed 4 bases from V and 4 bases from J, with 9 bases in between.

The gene calls are TRBV29-1 and TRBJ1-6; 8 bases agree with TRBD1. The germline V gene encodes CDR1 SQVTM and CDR2 ANQGSEA. This CDR3 contains 18 residues. V was pared by 7 bases and J by 7 bases, with 21 bases of the junction left unmatched. In nucleotides, the CDR3 is TGCAGCGCCCACAGCGGCAGGGACAGGCCCGGGGAAAATTCACCCCTCCACTTT. Translating it yields CSAHSGRDRPGENSPLHF.

The chain uses TRBV29-1 and TRBJ1-1; no reliable D call. Trimming took off 2 bases at V and 8 bases at J, with 15 bases between the two ends. The CDR3 length is 13 residues. CDR1 and CDR2 (germline): SQVTM, ANQGSEA. Here the CDR3 reads CSVEKSQKAEAFF. The CDR3 DNA reads TGCAGCGTTGAAAAGTCTCAAAAGGCGGAAGCTTTCTTT.

V is TRBV4-1 and J is TRBJ1-1, with D perhaps matching TRBD1 (5 bases). V was clipped by 0 bases and J by 4 bases, with 12 bases between them. Germline CDR1 and CDR2: MGHRA and YSYEKL. The CDR3 contains 15 residues. The CDR3 DNA follows: TGCGCCAGCAGCCAAGAGGCGGGGCCGATCACTGAAGCTTTCTTT. Residues: CASSQEAGPITEAFF.

The V call is TRBV12-2, the J call TRBJ1-5; the D call TRBD1 from the table was never checked on the DNA. TRBV12-2 is shown as a pseudogene. The length of the CDR3 is 15 residues. DNA for the CDR3: TGTGCAAGTCGCTTATTTACAGGGGGTGTTCAGCCCCAGCATTTT. Amino acid sequence: CASRLFTGGVQPQHF.

The V gene is TRBV18, the J gene TRBJ2-2, with 7 bases that match TRBD1. The CDR3 length is 18 residues. V gave up 3 bases and J gave up 0 bases; unmatched junction bases: 10. Germline CDR1 and CDR2: KGHSH and LQKENI. The CDR3 loop is CASSPHGLGQTNTGELFF. The CDR3 DNA is TGTGCCAGCTCACCCCATGGGTTGGGACAGACGAACACCGGGGAGCTGTTTTTT.

CDR3 in DNA: TGTGCCAGCTCGAACCCGGGACTAGGCTCCCAAGAGACCCAGTACTTC. As protein: CASSNPGLGSQETQYF. The chain is built from TRBV14 and TRBJ2-5; TRBD2 matches at 8 bases. CDR3 length: 16 amino acids. CDR1 and CDR2 from the germline V gene are SGHDN and FVKESK. The V segment lost 8 bases and the J segment 1 base; nucleotides outside the gene matches: 12. Full variable domain (remainder filled in from reference TRBV14 and TRBJ2-5): EAGVTQFPSHSVIEKGQTVTLRCDPISGHDNLYWYRRVMGKEIKFLLHFVKESKQDESGMPNNRFLAERTGGTYSTLKVQPAELEDSGVYFCASSNPGLGSQETQYFGPGTRLLVL.

This chain connects TRBV6-1 to TRBJ2-7, with D unresolved. Trimming removed 4 bases from V and 6 bases from J, with 25 bases in between. Looked up from germline, CDR1 is MNHNS and CDR2 is SASEGT. The CDR3 runs to 17 residues. CDR3 in amino acids: CASSATLRRTHLGEQYF. Written as DNA, the CDR3 is TGTGCCAGCAGTGCTACCCTCCGACGGACCCACCTAGGCGAGCAGTACTTC.

This rearrangement joins TRBV6-1 to TRBJ1-1, with D perhaps matching TRBD1 (5 bases). There are 14 residues in the CDR3. Trimming left V 6 bases short and J 1 base short, with 12 bases between. CDR1 and CDR2 from the germline V gene are MNHNS and SASEGT. CDR3 DNA: TGTGCCAGCAGACAGGTGGGAGAGAACACTGAAGCTTTCTTT. This gives the protein CASRQVGENTEAFF.

This clone appeared a few times. The genes are TRBV19 and TRBJ1-2, with D unclear. Per germline, CDR1 LNHDA and CDR2 SQIVND (reference sequence). The CDR3 contains 13 residues. Trimming shortened V by 8 bases and J by 2 bases, and 12 bases separated the two germline ends. The CDR3 here is CASALDGNYGYTF. In nucleotides, the CDR3 is TGTGCCAGTGCCTTAGACGGCAACTATGGCTACACCTTC.

The V and J genes are TRBV6-1 and TRBJ1-2; D remains ambiguous. The V end lost 0 bases, the J end lost 4 bases, and 12 bases lay between the germline ends. Germline assignment: CDR1 MNHNS and CDR2 SASEGT. The CDR3 consists of 15 residues. The CDR3 reads CASSEAVAFFYGYTF. CDR3 DNA: TGTGCCAGCAGTGAAGCGGTGGCGTTTTTCTATGGCTACACCTTC.

The chain joins TRBV5-8 to TRBJ2-2; TRBD1 or TRBD2 may be the D gene (5 bases each). CDR1 SGHTS and CDR2 YDEGEE come from the germline V gene. Trimming shortened V by 6 bases and J by 4 bases, and 16 bases separated the two germline ends. The CDR3 covers 15 residues. DNA for the CDR3: TGTGCCAGCACCCAGCCCGGGGCTACCACCGGGGAGCTGTTTTTT. Translating gives CASTQPGATTGELFF.

This chain connects TRBV2 to TRBJ2-5; TRBD1 matches 10 bases. The CDR3 spans 17 residues. Germline V lookup: CDR1 SNHLY, CDR2 FYNNEI. V lost 1 base, J lost 4 bases, and 9 bases stayed unmatched. The CDR3 spells CASSEETGGINRETQYF. The CDR3 coding sequence is TGTGCCAGCAGTGAAGAGACAGGGGGCATCAACCGAGAGACCCAGTACTTC.

The V and J genes are TRBV2 and TRBJ2-2; 10 bases fit TRBD2. In germline, CDR1 is SNHLY, CDR2 FYNNEI. The CDR3 has 13 amino acids. The CDR3 DNA reads as TGTGCAACTAGCGGGATGAACACCGGGGAGCTGTTTTTT. Translating gives CATSGMNTGELFF.

The chain uses TRBV30 and TRBJ2-2, with TRBD2 matching over 13 bases. V trimming: 5 bases; J trimming: 5 bases; junction bases outside the gene matches: 5. The germline V gene has CDR1 GTSNPN and CDR2 SVGIG (reference sequence). CDR3 length equals 15 residues. The CDR3 sequence is CAWGGLAGITGELFF. CDR3 in DNA: TGTGCCTGGGGGGGACTAGCGGGAATAACCGGGGAGCTGTTTTTT.

The chain links TRBV28 to TRBJ2-2; D perhaps matches TRBD2 (5 bases). V was shortened by 5 bases and J by 6 bases, with 13 bases between the two germline ends. This CDR3 spans 14 amino acids. Germline CDR1 MDHEN, CDR2 SYDVKM. As DNA, the CDR3 is TGTGCCAGCAGTCTACCCCCCGGGGCCGGGGAGCTGTTTTTT. Translation: CASSLPPGAGELFF.

The chain carries TRBV6-5 and TRBJ2-2; possible D gene TRBD1, 6 bases. The length of the CDR3 is 13 residues. In germline, CDR1 is MNHEY, CDR2 SVGAGI. Between the trimmed V and J ends, which lost 8 bases and 8 bases, there was a span of 15 bases. CDR3 sequence: CASARGSTGELFF. In DNA, the CDR3 is TGTGCCAGCGCCAGGGGTAGTACAGGGGAGCTGTTTTTT.

This rearrangement joins TRBV28 to TRBJ2-5; the match to TRBD2 covers 11 bases. The CDR3 is made up of 18 amino acids. Unmatched junction bases numbered 15, after V lost 5 bases and J lost 4 bases. Germline V gives CDR1 MDHEN, CDR2 SYDVKM. The CDR3 protein is CASSTIHVTSGAGETQYF. The CDR3, as DNA: TGTGCCAGCAGTACTATTCACGTGACTAGCGGGGCGGGAGAGACCCAGTACTTC.

This chain uses TRBV5-1 with TRBJ2-3, with TRBD2 matching 13 bases. Germline CDR1 is SGHRS and CDR2 is YFSETQ. Trimming removed 4 bases from V and 0 bases from J; junction bases left unmatched: 5. The CDR3 is 17 residues long. This chain's CDR3 is CASSEGTSGVSTDTQYF. The CDR3, as DNA: TGCGCCAGCAGCGAAGGGACTAGCGGGGTTAGCACAGATACGCAGTATTTT.

The rearrangement links TRBV19 to TRBJ1-2; D is undetermined. The length of the CDR3 is 12 residues. Per germline, CDR1 LNHDA and CDR2 SQIVND (reference sequence). Trimming removed 4 bases from V and 5 bases from J, with 8 bases in between. The CDR3 spells CASSTPIYGYTF. The CDR3, as DNA: TGTGCCAGTAGTACTCCGATATATGGCTACACCTTC.

The CDR3: CASSIGATISGANVLTF. The CDR3 bases are TGTGCCAGTAGTATAGGCGCGACGATCTCCGGGGCCAACGTCCTGACTTTC. The chain employs TRBV19 and TRBJ2-6; no firm D call. There are 17 residues in the CDR3. Trimming removed 1 base from V and 4 bases from J, with 14 bases in between. The germline V gene encodes CDR1 LNHDA and CDR2 SQIVND (reference sequence).

The chain recombines TRBV6-1 with TRBJ1-2, with 7 bases matching TRBD1. Per germline, CDR1 MNHNS and CDR2 SASEGT. With 3 bases clipped from V and 7 bases from J, the junction kept 5 bases outside the gene matches. This CDR3 has 13 residues. CDR3 amino acids: CASSDRQGVGYTF. The CDR3, as DNA: TGTGCCAGCAGTGATAGGCAGGGGGTTGGCTACACCTTC.